The 20 T cell receptor beta chains given below trace back to one sample, sequenced in a study of post-analysis software for immune sequencing data. Study-wide results and caveats: Five TRBV segments, including TRBV5-6, TRBV5-1 and TRBV20-1, were more frequent in patients than controls.

cDNA libraries for TCR beta contained unique molecular identifiers. TCRdb itself ran the PCR reads through MiXCR, one entry per CDR3 protein. The repertoire includes some 450,000 distinct CDR3 sequences, roughly 46% of them detected once, and 9.5% to 13% sits in the top ten. These receptors' antigens are unknown. Specimen: blood. These receptors were collected from a girl between 10 and 17 years old with multiple sclerosis.

Only a few counts were recorded for this clonotype. The chain links TRBV5-1 to TRBJ2-7; D not certain. The germline V gene has CDR1 SGHRS and CDR2 YFSETQ. Trimming stripped 0 bases from V and 3 bases from J, with 7 bases between. The CDR3 totals 13 residues. This chain's CDR3 is CASSLDRIYEQYF. The CDR3 bases are TGCGCCAGCAGCTTGGACAGAATCTACGAGCAGTACTTC. The whole variable domain, remainder taken from reference TRBV5-1 and TRBJ2-7, is KAGVTQTPRYLIKTRGQQVTLSCSPISGHRSVSWYQQTPGQGLQFLFEYFSETQRNKGNFPGRFSGRQFSNSRSEMNVSTLELGDSALYLCASSLDRIYEQYFGPGTRLTVT.

This clonotype has just a few counts. The gene calls are TRBV15 and TRBJ2-5, with D unresolved. The germline V and J ends were trimmed by 4 bases and 1 base, with 16 bases remaining between them. The length of the CDR3 is 16 residues. Looked up from germline, CDR1 is LNHNV and CDR2 is YYDKDF (reference sequence). The CDR3 nucleotides read TGTGCCACCAGCATCAAAATAAGACACTCCCAAGAGACCCAGTACTTC. This sequence encodes CATSIKIRHSQETQYF.

This rearrangement joins TRBV27 to TRBJ1-1; D is possibly TRBD1 (5 bases). The CDR3 totals 16 residues. The V gene lost 4 bases and the J gene lost 6 bases, with 21 bases spanning the gap. Germline CDR1 reads MNHEY; CDR2 reads SMNVEV (reference sequence). This CDR3 is CASSSLKWETAPEAFF. The CDR3 DNA reads as TGTGCCAGCAGTTCCTTAAAATGGGAGACAGCCCCTGAAGCTTTCTTT.

This chain uses TRBV15 with TRBJ2-7; unclear D gene. The germline CDR1 and CDR2 sequences are LNHNV and YYDKDF (reference sequence). Trimming cost V 0 bases and J 0 bases, with 9 bases left between them. The length of the CDR3 is 15 residues. The CDR3 sequence: CATSRDSGSSYEQYF. The CDR3 nucleotides are TGTGCCACCAGCAGAGATTCCGGGTCCTCCTACGAGCAGTACTTC.

This clonotype came up a few times. The rearrangement links TRBV5-1 to TRBJ2-5; TRBD2 matches 8 bases. The CDR3 runs to 15 residues. Losses at the gene ends were 5 bases for V and 2 bases for J; bases not matched to a gene: 8. Looked up from germline, CDR1 is SGHRS and CDR2 is YFSETQ. CDR3 in amino acids: CASSRRTSRQETQYF. CDR3 nucleotide sequence: TGCGCCAGCAGTCGCCGGACTAGCAGACAAGAGACCCAGTACTTC.

This clonotype was detected only a few times. The rearrangement joins TRBV4-1 to TRBJ2-6; 10 bases match TRBD1. V shed 0 bases, J shed 2 bases, and the junction held 7 bases outside the gene matches. This CDR3 contains 19 residues. Germline V lookup: CDR1 MGHRA, CDR2 YSYEKL. The CDR3 loop reads CASSQDPGDRGTGANVLTF. For the CDR3, the DNA is TGCGCCAGCAGCCAAGATCCAGGGGACAGGGGTACTGGGGCCAACGTCCTGACTTTC.

The J gene is TRBJ2-7, the V gene TRBV6-6; D remains ambiguous. The CDR3 consists of 13 residues. V was clipped by 7 bases and J by 7 bases, with 17 bases between them. Per germline, CDR1 MNHNY and CDR2 SVGAGI (reference sequence). This CDR3 reads CASMWESYGEQYF. CDR3 DNA: TGTGCCAGCATGTGGGAATCATACGGGGAGCAGTACTTC.

This clonotype was seen more than once but under ten times. The rearrangement uses TRBV12-3 or TRBV12-4 and TRBJ2-4; 9 bases are shared with TRBD2. V shed 6 bases and J 9 bases; nucleotides not matched to a gene: 12. The CDR3 consists of 15 residues. The CDR3 is CASSSLPGGRGIQYF. For the CDR3, the DNA is TGTGCCAGCAGCTCACTTCCGGGCGGGAGGGGCATTCAGTACTTC.

V is TRBV20-1 and J is TRBJ1-1; the D gene is possibly TRBD1 (5 bases). Trimming left V 3 bases short and J 2 bases short, with 10 bases between. The CDR3 length is 13 residues. CDR1 is DFQATT, CDR2 SNEGSKA, per germline (reference sequence). As DNA, the CDR3 is TGCAGTGCTAGTCGGGGCTCAAACACTGAAGCTTTCTTT. It encodes CSASRGSNTEAFF.

A single count supports this clonotype. The rearrangement joins TRBV29-1 to TRBJ2-1; 7 nucleotides align to TRBD1. The end of the DNA aligns better with TRBJ2-7, so the J call may be wrong. The CDR3 covers 13 residues. Germline CDR1 SQVTM, CDR2 ANQGSEA. CDR3 protein: CSGRTGSYNEQYF. CDR3 sequence (DNA): TGCAGCGGGAGGACAGGCTCCTACAATGAGCAGTACTTC.

The V gene is TRBV5-1, the J gene TRBJ1-3, with D unclear. V shed 0 bases and J shed 0 bases, with 7 bases lying between them. Per the germline V gene, CDR1 is SGHRS and CDR2 is YFSETQ. There are 15 residues in the CDR3. The CDR3 loop reads CASSLGRSSGNTIYF. The CDR3, as DNA: TGCGCCAGCAGCTTGGGACGGAGCTCTGGAAACACCATATATTTT.

A single count supports this clonotype. This rearrangement joins TRBV6-4 to TRBJ2-5; 9 nucleotides match TRBD1. J was trimmed by 4 bases and V by 6 bases; bases with no gene match: 3. Germline CDR1 and CDR2: MRHNA and SNTAGT. The length of the CDR3 is 13 residues. The CDR3, as DNA: TGTGCCAGCAGGGACAGGGGAGGAGAGACCCAGTACTTC. Translating gives CASRDRGGETQYF.

The V and J genes are TRBV20-1 and TRBJ1-1; D remains unclear. Germline V gives CDR1 DFQATT, CDR2 SNEGSKA (reference sequence). V was cut by 2 bases and J by 1 base, with 5 bases left in between. This CDR3 region has 12 residues. The CDR3 spells CSARPGNTEAFF. The CDR3 DNA sequence: TGCAGTGCTAGACCCGGGAACACTGAAGCTTTCTTT.

This clonotype showed up many times. CDR3 DNA sequence: TGTGCCAGCAGCTTAGGGAAAGGGGACGGGAATCAGCCCCAGCATTTT. It specifies CASSLGKGDGNQPQHF. The genes are TRBV5-8 and TRBJ1-5, with D maybe TRBD1 (5 bases). The CDR3 contains 16 residues. CDR1 and CDR2 (germline): SGHTS, YDEGEE. The germline V and J ends were trimmed by 2 bases and 4 bases, with 16 bases remaining between them.

This sequence joins TRBV29-1 and TRBJ1-2; 9 bases agree with TRBD1. Losses at the gene ends were 6 bases for V and 7 bases for J; bases not matched to a gene: 9. In germline, CDR1 is SQVTM, CDR2 ANQGSEA. The CDR3 is 13 residues long. Written as DNA, the CDR3 is TGCAGCGTCGCCGACAGGGGGAGGGTTGGCTACACCTTC. Protein: CSVADRGRVGYTF.

V and J are TRBV6-4 and TRBJ2-1, with a possible D match to TRBD2 (7 bases). Trimming took 2 bases from V and 8 from J, leaving 16 bases between them. Per germline, CDR1 MRHNA and CDR2 SNTAGT. This CDR3 comprises 15 residues. CDR3 region: CASSDGGGGKDEQFF. The CDR3 nucleotides are TGTGCCAGCAGTGACGGAGGGGGAGGGAAAGATGAGCAGTTCTTC.

The rearrangement joins TRBV7-6 to TRBJ2-1; a possible D gene is TRBD1 (6 bases). CDR1 and CDR2 from the germline V gene are SGHVS and FNYEAQ. The CDR3 sequence is 15 residues long. V dropped 2 bases and J dropped 8 bases, with 16 bases sitting between them. CDR3 in DNA: TGTGCCAGCAGCTTAAGGGGAAACAGGGCCCATGAGCAGTTCTTC. Protein: CASSLRGNRAHEQFF.

In its sample, this clonotype was seen a few times. The chain employs TRBV15 and TRBJ2-6; weak D call: TRBD2 (5 bases). Germline V CDR1 and CDR2: LNHNV, YYDKDF (reference sequence). Trimming pared 1 base from V and 1 base from J, leaving 8 bases between. The CDR3 contains 16 residues. The CDR3 DNA is TGTGCCACCAGCAGAGCGGGGAAATCTGGGGCCAACGTCCTGACTTTC. It is translated as CATSRAGKSGANVLTF.

This chain joins TRBV6-5 and TRBJ2-7; 7 bases are a match to TRBD1. Germline values: CDR1 MNHEY, CDR2 SVGAGI. V dropped 1 base and J dropped 2; count of bases not matched to a gene: 2. This CDR3 is built from 14 residues. CDR3 bases: TGTGCCAGCAGTTACTGGACAGGTACCTACGAGCAGTACTTC. Translating it yields CASSYWTGTYEQYF.

V is TRBV20-1 and J is TRBJ2-1, with 8 bases that match TRBD1. Looked up from germline, CDR1 is DFQATT and CDR2 is SNEGSKA (reference sequence). With 0 bases clipped from V and 3 bases from J, the junction kept 4 bases outside the gene matches. This CDR3 is built from 15 residues. The chain's CDR3 is CSARERTGYYNEQFF. The DNA of the CDR3 is TGCAGTGCTAGAGAGAGGACAGGGTACTACAATGAGCAGTTCTTC.